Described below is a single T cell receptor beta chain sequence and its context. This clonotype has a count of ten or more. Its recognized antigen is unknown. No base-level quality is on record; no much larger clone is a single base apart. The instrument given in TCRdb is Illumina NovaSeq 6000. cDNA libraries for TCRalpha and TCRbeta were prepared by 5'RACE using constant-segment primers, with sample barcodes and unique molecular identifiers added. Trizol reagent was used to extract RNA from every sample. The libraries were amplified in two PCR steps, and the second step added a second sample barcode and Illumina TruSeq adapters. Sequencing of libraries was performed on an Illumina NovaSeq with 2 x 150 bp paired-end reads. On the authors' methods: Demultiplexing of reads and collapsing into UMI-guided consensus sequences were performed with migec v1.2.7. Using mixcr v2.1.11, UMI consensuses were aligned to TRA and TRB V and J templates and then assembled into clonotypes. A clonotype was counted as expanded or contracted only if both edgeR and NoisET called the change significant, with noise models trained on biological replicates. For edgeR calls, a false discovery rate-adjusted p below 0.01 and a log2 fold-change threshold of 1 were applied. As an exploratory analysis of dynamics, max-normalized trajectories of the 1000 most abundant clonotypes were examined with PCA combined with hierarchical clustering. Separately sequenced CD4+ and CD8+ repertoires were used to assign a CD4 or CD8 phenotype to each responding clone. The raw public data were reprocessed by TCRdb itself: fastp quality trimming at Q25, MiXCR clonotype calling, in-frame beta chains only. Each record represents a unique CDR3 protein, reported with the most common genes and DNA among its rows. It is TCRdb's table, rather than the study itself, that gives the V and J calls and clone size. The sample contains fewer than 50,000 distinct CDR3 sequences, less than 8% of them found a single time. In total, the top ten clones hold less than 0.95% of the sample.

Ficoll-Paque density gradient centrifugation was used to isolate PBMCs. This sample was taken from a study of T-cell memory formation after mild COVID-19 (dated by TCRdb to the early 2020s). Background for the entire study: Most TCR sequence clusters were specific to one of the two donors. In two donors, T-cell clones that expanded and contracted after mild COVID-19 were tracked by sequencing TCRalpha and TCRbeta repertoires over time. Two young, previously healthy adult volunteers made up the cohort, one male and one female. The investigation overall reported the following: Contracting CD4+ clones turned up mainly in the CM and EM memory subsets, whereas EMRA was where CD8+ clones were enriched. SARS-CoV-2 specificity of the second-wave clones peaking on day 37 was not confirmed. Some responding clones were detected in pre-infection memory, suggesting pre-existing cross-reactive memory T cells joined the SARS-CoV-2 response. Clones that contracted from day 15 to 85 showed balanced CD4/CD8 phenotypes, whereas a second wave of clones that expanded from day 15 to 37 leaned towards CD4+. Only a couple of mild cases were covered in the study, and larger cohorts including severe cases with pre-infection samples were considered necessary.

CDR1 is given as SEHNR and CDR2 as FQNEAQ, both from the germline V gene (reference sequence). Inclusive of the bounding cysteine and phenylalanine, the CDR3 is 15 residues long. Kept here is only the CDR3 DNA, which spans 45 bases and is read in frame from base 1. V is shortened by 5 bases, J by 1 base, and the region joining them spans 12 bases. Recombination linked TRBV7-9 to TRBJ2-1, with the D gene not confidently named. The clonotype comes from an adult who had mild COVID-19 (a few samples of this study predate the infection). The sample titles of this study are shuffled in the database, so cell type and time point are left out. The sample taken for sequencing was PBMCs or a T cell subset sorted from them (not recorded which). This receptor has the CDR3 CASSPKTASYNEQFF. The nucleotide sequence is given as TGTGCCAGCAGCCCAAAGACTGCTTCCTACAATGAGCAGTTCTTC.